Following are 20 T cell receptor beta chains from one sample sequenced in a study of blood T cell repertoires in COVID-19. Method: immunoSEQ multiplex PCR; TCRdb's copy keeps in-frame clones and lacks some. The table lists over 300,000 clones, around 87% of them singletons, with about 7% in the top ten. The specimen sequenced was peripheral blood. Every receptor here comes from a man aged 18 to 29 with active or convalescent COVID-19.

This chain connects TRBV19 to TRBJ2-7; D is perhaps TRBD1 (5 bases). Germline V lookup: CDR1 LNHDA, CDR2 SQIVND (reference sequence). The CDR3 is made up of 14 amino acids. Between the trimmed V and J ends, which lost 3 bases and 6 bases, there was a span of 15 bases. The CDR3 DNA follows: TGTGCCAGTAGTATGGGGCCCCAATCGCTCGAGCAGTACTTC. Its protein product is CASSMGPQSLEQYF.

The chain recombines TRBV28 with TRBJ2-1, with 8 bases aligning to TRBD2. Germline values: CDR1 MDHEN, CDR2 SYDVKM. The CDR3 spans 16 residues. After removal of 5 bases from V and 0 bases from J, the junction contained 6 bases not matched to a gene. CDR3 in amino acids: CASSRSGGSSYNEQFF. CDR3 DNA: TGTGCCAGCAGTCGAAGCGGGGGAAGCTCCTACAATGAGCAGTTCTTC.

The gene calls are TRBV4-3 and TRBJ1-3; the D is unclear. The CDR3 contains 15 residues. Germline V lookup: CDR1 LGHNA, CDR2 YSLEER. V lost 5 bases, J lost 8 bases, and 19 bases lay in between. The CDR3 DNA reads as TGCGCCAGCAGCGCCTCCCGTATTAACGGGGACACCATATATTTT. This sequence encodes CASSASRINGDTIYF.

V is TRBV7-9 and J is TRBJ2-7; a weak D match, TRBD1 (5 bases). Germline CDR1 is SEHNR and CDR2 is FQNEAQ (reference sequence). Trimming removed 4 bases at V and 7 bases at J, with 14 bases between. The CDR3 has 13 amino acids. The CDR3 sequence: CASSSPQGEEQYF. CDR3 coding DNA: TGTGCCAGCAGCTCGCCCCAGGGCGAGGAGCAGTACTTC. Together with reference TRBV7-9 and TRBJ2-7, the CDR3 gives the full variable domain: DTGVSQNPRHKITKRGQNVTFRCDPISEHNRLYWYRQTLGQGPEFLTYFQNEAQLEKSRLLSDRFSAERPKGSFSTLEIQRTEQGDSAMYLCASSSPQGEEQYFGPGTRLTVT.

The J gene is TRBJ1-6, the V gene TRBV7-2; the D is unclear. The V gene lost 8 bases and the J gene lost 1 base, with 12 bases spanning the gap. CDR1 is SGHTA, CDR2 FQGNSA, per germline. This CDR3 is 15 amino acids long. CDR3 in DNA: TGTGCCAGCGCGGGGATAGTGTCCTATAATTCACCCCTCCACTTT. Protein sequence: CASAGIVSYNSPLHF.

This clone was counted a few times. The V call is TRBV4-2, the J call TRBJ2-7; D is ambiguous. Germline V CDR1 and CDR2: LGHNA, YNFKEQ. The CDR3 totals 12 residues. Trimming stripped 0 bases from V and 3 bases from J, with 3 bases between. The CDR3 is CASSQDYYEQYF. CDR3 DNA sequence: TGTGCCAGCAGCCAAGATTACTACGAGCAGTACTTC.

The gene calls are TRBV6-6 and TRBJ2-1; tentatively, D is TRBD1 (5 bases). Trimming pared 6 bases from V and 4 bases from J, leaving 22 bases between. CDR1 and CDR2 (germline): MNHNY, SVGAGI (reference sequence). The CDR3 length is 17 residues. Here the CDR3 DNA reads TGTGCCAGCAGCCGACAAGGGGTTGGTGTTACGTACAATGAGCAGTTCTTC. Translated: CASSRQGVGVTYNEQFF.

This sequence joins TRBV10-3 and TRBJ2-3; 10 bases line up with TRBD2. The V and J ends lost 2 bases and 4 bases, in that order; junction bases with no gene match: 9. The germline V gene encodes CDR1 ENHRY and CDR2 SYGVKD. CDR3 length equals 17 residues. The CDR3 nucleotides are TGTGCCATCAGTGAGACCGCTAGCGGGAGTGGGCCAGATACGCAGTATTTT. Residues: CAISETASGSGPDTQYF.

V usage is TRBV4-3 and J usage is TRBJ2-7; D is undetermined. Germline CDR1 LGHNA, CDR2 YSLEER. The CDR3 is 15 amino acids. V was trimmed by 1 base and J by 0 bases, leaving 10 bases between them. CDR3 sequence: CASSQGAGSSYEQYF. As DNA, the CDR3 is TGCGCCAGCAGCCAAGGGGCAGGTAGCTCCTACGAGCAGTACTTC.

In its sample, this clone was seen once. The chain is built from TRBV7-8 and TRBJ1-5; 8 bases match TRBD1. V lost 0 bases and J lost 5; bases outside the gene matches: 6. The CDR3 totals 16 residues. Germline V gene lookup returns CDR1 SGHVS and CDR2 FQNEAQ. The DNA of the CDR3 is TGTGCCAGCAGCTTAGCGGGGACAGGTTTGGATCAGCCCCAGCATTTT. The encoded protein is CASSLAGTGLDQPQHF.

This chain joins TRBV9 and TRBJ1-2, with 7 bases identical to TRBD1. V trimming: 2 bases; J trimming: 3 bases; junction bases outside the gene matches: 19. Germline lookup yields CDR1 SGDLS and CDR2 YYNGEE. This CDR3 spans 19 amino acids. The CDR3 sequence: CASSVSQYRDREMDYGYTF. CDR3 DNA sequence: TGTGCCAGCAGCGTCTCCCAGTACCGAGACAGGGAGATGGACTATGGCTACACCTTC.

On this clone itself: The germline gene is not matched at one end of the junction; a read error may be the cause. The rearrangement uses TRBV28 and TRBJ2-6, with 9 positions matching TRBD1. The germline CDR1 and CDR2 sequences are MDHEN and SYDVKM. The CDR3 totals 14 residues. The CDR3 DNA follows: TGTGCCAGCAGTTTATTGGGACAGGGCAACGTGCTGACTTTC. Amino acid sequence: CASSLLGQGNVLTF.

The rearrangement links TRBV9 to TRBJ1-1; 8 bases are shared with TRBD1. The junction had 5 bases not matched to a gene; V was cut back by 4 bases and J by 3 bases. The CDR3 extends over 14 amino acids. Germline-derived CDR1 and CDR2 are SGDLS and YYNGEE. CDR3 sequence (DNA): TGTGCCAGCAGCACCGGACAGGGATACACTGAAGCTTTCTTT. Translation gives CASSTGQGYTEAFF.

This chain joins TRBV12-3 or TRBV12-4 and TRBJ1-5, with D possibly TRBD1 on 6 matching bases. Trimming pared 11 bases from V and 6 bases from J, leaving 14 bases between. The CDR3 covers 12 residues. The DNA of the CDR3 is TGTGCCTCGAGGGGGGGTAGTCAGCCCCAGCATTTT. Protein product: CASRGGSQPQHF.

The chain has TRBV5-3 and TRBJ1-6; TRBD1 agrees at 7 bases. TRBV5-3 is annotated as an ORF whose role is uncertain. The CDR3 runs 14 residues. Unmatched junction bases numbered 4, after V lost 3 bases and J lost 7 bases. CDR3 DNA sequence: TGTGCCAGAAGCTCTCCAGGGGGAAATTCACCCCTCCACTTT. It translates to CARSSPGGNSPLHF.

This clone came up once. The V call is TRBV7-6, the J call TRBJ1-2, with D possibly being TRBD1 (5 bases). The CDR3 sequence is 12 residues long. CDR1 SGHVS and CDR2 FNYEAQ come from the germline V gene. V gave up 10 bases and J gave up 2 bases, with 11 bases separating them. The CDR3 DNA reads as TGTGCCAAGCGGGGGGGGAACTATGGCTACACCTTC. This translates into CAKRGGNYGYTF.

The CDR3 DNA sequence: TGTGCCAGCAGTCTTAGGACAGGCAGCAATCAGCCCCAGCATTTT. Protein: CASSLRTGSNQPQHF. The V gene is TRBV6-5, the J gene TRBJ1-5; the match to TRBD1 covers 7 bases. This CDR3 comprises 15 residues. V shed 5 bases, J shed 1 base, and the junction held 5 bases outside the gene matches. Germline values: CDR1 MNHEY, CDR2 SVGAGI.

V is TRBV23-1 and J is TRBJ2-3, with 9 bases that match TRBD1. TRBV23-1 is noted as an ORF with a role that remains uncertain. V shed 2 bases, J shed 2 bases, and the junction held 2 bases outside the gene matches. This CDR3 is 15 amino acids long. CDR3 bases: TGCGCCAGCAGTCAAAGGACAGGGGCCACAGATACGCAGTATTTT. Translated: CASSQRTGATDTQYF.

In DNA, the CDR3 is TGTGCCAGCAGCTTAGCCCTCCGGGACAGGGGGCTTAATGAGCAGTTCTTC. This translates into CASSLALRDRGLNEQFF. V and J are TRBV11-3 and TRBJ2-1; 12 bases line up with TRBD1. CDR1 and CDR2 (germline): SGHNT, YENEEA. The CDR3 consists of 17 residues. Trimming at V came to 1 base and at J to 7 bases, leaving 8 bases not matched to a gene.

The CDR3 nucleotides read TGTGCCACCAGTGACTCTACAGGGTTTGGCTATGGCTACACCTTC. Amino acids: CATSDSTGFGYGYTF. The chain couples TRBV24-1 to TRBJ1-2; possible D gene TRBD1, 6 bases. Per germline, CDR1 KGHDR and CDR2 SFDVKD. The germline V and J ends were trimmed by 4 bases and 4 bases, with 15 bases remaining between them. The CDR3 sequence is 15 residues long.